Each of the 21 T cell receptor beta chains below was sequenced from the same sample in a study of identical twins. From the 5' RACE reads, TCRdb called clonotypes with MiXCR, one entry per CDR3 protein. The sample includes about 530,000 distinct CDR3 sequences, nearly 15% of them seen just once. A further study also used this sample, focusing on yellow fever vaccine responses in identical twins.

The sequenced material came from CD4+ T cells sorted from blood. The receptors come from a woman between 18 and 30 years old in good health.

The rearrangement links TRBV28 to TRBJ2-4, with 7 bases matching TRBD2. CDR1 is MDHEN and CDR2 is SYDVKM in the germline V gene. CDR3 size: 15 residues. V gave up 2 bases and J gave up 8 bases; unmatched junction bases: 9. CDR3 nucleotide sequence: TGTGCCAGCAGTTTAGTGGGAGGGCCTCGGGACATTCAGTACTTC. Protein sequence: CASSLVGGPRDIQYF.

Written as DNA, the CDR3 is TGTGCCAGCAGTTTAGGAGGGGACGACCCCCTCGAGCAGTACTTC. Translated, it gives CASSLGGDDPLEQYF. The chain is built from TRBV12-3 or TRBV12-4 and TRBJ2-7; D could derive from TRBD1 or TRBD2 (5 bases each). V shed 1 base and J shed 6 bases, with 16 bases lying between them. This CDR3 spans 15 amino acids.

V and J are TRBV6-1 and TRBJ2-1; 9 nucleotides agree with TRBD1. CDR3 size: 14 residues. The J segment lost 6 bases and the V segment lost 6 bases, leaving 6 bases of the junction unmatched. CDR1 is MNHNS, CDR2 SASEGT, per germline. This CDR3 reads CASRQGQGFNEQFF. The CDR3 DNA reads TGTGCCAGCAGGCAGGGACAGGGTTTCAATGAGCAGTTCTTC.

The chain joins TRBV14 to TRBJ1-4, with a weak D call TRBD1 (6 bases). Trimming shortened V by 2 bases and J by 3 bases, and 10 bases separated the two germline ends. The CDR3 extends over 15 amino acids. Germline V CDR1 and CDR2: SGHDN, FVKESK. The CDR3 here is CASSQWDKPNEKLFF. Written as DNA, the CDR3 is TGTGCCAGCAGCCAATGGGACAAACCTAATGAAAAACTGTTTTTT.

The chain couples TRBV2 to TRBJ2-2; D is uncertain. The V end lost 7 bases, the J end lost 2 bases, and 11 bases lay between the germline ends. Germline loops: CDR1 SNHLY, CDR2 FYNNEI. CDR3 size: 14 residues. The CDR3 nucleotides read TGTGCCAGCACCCCTCAGCCTAACACCGGGGAGCTGTTTTTT. It specifies CASTPQPNTGELFF. Full variable domain (missing parts from reference TRBV2 and TRBJ2-2): EPEVTQTPSHQVTQMGQEVILRCVPISNHLYFYWYRQILGQKVEFLVSFYNNEISEKSEIFDDQFSVERPDGSNFTLKIRSTKLEDSAMYFCASTPQPNTGELFFGEGSRLTVL.

The rearrangement links TRBV10-3 to TRBJ2-5; 8 positions agree with TRBD2. CDR3 length: 14 amino acids. CDR1 and CDR2 from the germline V gene are ENHRY and SYGVKD. This CDR3 is CAASGGRTQETQYF. The CDR3 nucleotides are TGTGCGGCATCGGGGGGGAGGACCCAAGAGACCCAGTACTTC.

This clonotype was seen more than once but under ten times. The V and J genes are TRBV4-1 and TRBJ2-2; TRBD2 is a possible D gene (6 bases). With 4 bases removed from V and 4 bases from J, the gap between germline ends came to 16 bases. This CDR3 is 16 amino acids long. Germline values: CDR1 MGHRA, CDR2 YSYEKL. CDR3 coding DNA: TGCGCCAGCAGCCTCGAGGCGGGACCAAGCACCGGGGAGCTGTTTTTT. Its translation is CASSLEAGPSTGELFF.

This clonotype came up a few times. The rearrangement uses TRBV24-1 and TRBJ1-1, with D perhaps matching TRBD1 (5 bases). CDR3 length: 13 amino acids. Germline CDR1 reads KGHDR; CDR2 reads SFDVKD. V was trimmed by 9 bases and J by 4 bases, leaving 14 bases between them. CDR3 nucleotide sequence: TGTGCCACCGATGGGGGGGAGGGCACTGAAGCTTTCTTT. It translates to CATDGGEGTEAFF.

This clonotype was counted only a few times. V usage is TRBV29-1 and J usage is TRBJ2-4; D may be TRBD1 or TRBD2 (6 bases each). The CDR3 has 17 amino acids. Trimming shortened V by 6 bases and J by 1 base, and 22 bases separated the two germline ends. CDR1 is SQVTM, CDR2 ANQGSEA, per germline. The CDR3 loop is CSVLSLGGRPAKNIQYF. The DNA for the CDR3 is TGCAGCGTCCTCTCTCTAGGGGGGCGTCCGGCCAAAAACATTCAGTACTTC.

The genes are TRBV6-5 and TRBJ1-1; no firm D call. The CDR3 is 15 residues long. Trimming cost V 4 bases and J 1 base, with 13 bases left between them. Germline values: CDR1 MNHEY, CDR2 SVGAGI. The CDR3 reads CASSLRNSPNTEAFF. The CDR3 coding sequence is TGTGCCAGCAGTTTGAGGAACAGCCCGAACACTGAAGCTTTCTTT.

The gene calls are TRBV29-1 and TRBJ2-5; 11 bases fit TRBD2. V was pared by 4 bases and J by 5 bases, with 9 bases of the junction left unmatched. There are 15 residues in the CDR3. CDR1 is SQVTM and CDR2 is ANQGSEA in the germline V gene. CDR3 sequence reads: CSVGGLAGGHETQYF. The CDR3 DNA reads as TGCAGCGTTGGGGGGCTAGCGGGAGGACATGAGACCCAGTACTTC.

The chain recombines TRBV7-8 with TRBJ2-1, with 9 positions matching TRBD2. After removal of 5 bases from V and 3 bases from J, the junction contained 5 bases not matched to a gene. CDR1 is SGHVS and CDR2 is FQNEAQ in the germline V gene. CDR3 size: 15 residues. The CDR3 DNA is TGTGCCAGCAGCCCTCATAGCGGGAGCTACAATGAGCAGTTCTTC. Its protein is CASSPHSGSYNEQFF. Full variable domain (missing parts from reference TRBV7-8 and TRBJ2-1): GAGVSQSPRYKVAKRGQDVALRCDPISGHVSLFWYQQALGQGPEFLTYFQNEAQLDKSGLPSDRFFAERPEGSVSTLKIQRTQQEDSAVYLCASSPHSGSYNEQFFGPGTRLTVL.

There are many counts of this clonotype. This chain uses TRBV5-1 with TRBJ2-2; D is possibly TRBD2 (6 bases). The ends were cut back, 1 base at V and 4 bases at J, with 8 bases in the middle. CDR1 and CDR2 from the germline V gene are SGHRS and YFSETQ. This CDR3 contains 14 residues. CDR3 coding DNA: TGCGCCAGCAGCTTGCGTAGCGGCACCGGGGAGCTGTTTTTT. Translation gives CASSLRSGTGELFF. Full variable domain (missing parts from reference TRBV5-1 and TRBJ2-2): KAGVTQTPRYLIKTRGQQVTLSCSPISGHRSVSWYQQTPGQGLQFLFEYFSETQRNKGNFPGRFSGRQFSNSRSEMNVSTLELGDSALYLCASSLRSGTGELFFGEGSRLTVL.

With regard to this clonotype: Germline and junction disagree at one end, which may indicate a read error. J is TRBJ1-2 and V is TRBV5-1, with 7 bases aligning to TRBD1. This CDR3 region has 12 residues. CDR1 is SGHRS, CDR2 YFSETQ, per germline. The CDR3 nucleotides are TGCGCCAGCAGCTTAAACAGGGGCGGCTTCACCTTC. Amino acid sequence: CASSLNRGGFTF. Using reference TRBV5-1 and TRBJ1-2 for the parts outside the CDR3, the full variable domain is KAGVTQTPRYLIKTRGQQVTLSCSPISGHRSVSWYQQTPGQGLQFLFEYFSETQRNKGNFPGRFSGRQFSNSRSEMNVSTLELGDSALYLCASSLNRGGFTFGSGTRLTVV.

The chain is built from TRBV29-1 and TRBJ1-5; no clear D. The CDR3 consists of 13 residues. Trimming left V 6 bases short and J 4 bases short, with 13 bases between. CDR1 and CDR2 from the germline V gene are SQVTM and ANQGSEA. CDR3 nucleotide sequence: TGCAGCGTCTCCCGCGGCGGGAATCAGCCCCAGCATTTT. It encodes CSVSRGGNQPQHF.

The V gene is TRBV20-1, the J gene TRBJ1-2; D is unclear. V lost 4 bases and J 0 bases, leaving 6 bases between the germline ends. The CDR3 loop spans 12 amino acids. The V gene's germline CDR1 is DFQATT and CDR2 SNEGSKA (reference sequence). As DNA, the CDR3 is TGCAGTGCTAAGGGCCCTAACTATGGCTACACCTTC. It codes for CSAKGPNYGYTF.

This clonotype has more than one count but fewer than ten. The chain combines TRBV11-1 with TRBJ2-5; D possibly corresponds to TRBD2 (5 bases). The CDR3 runs 18 residues. Germline V CDR1 and CDR2: SGHAT, FQDESV (reference sequence). Trimming left V 5 bases short and J 2 bases short, with 24 bases between. DNA for the CDR3: TGTGCCAGCAGCCCAAAGAGGTCGACCCTCGGGGTTCAAGAGACCCAGTACTTC. Its protein is CASSPKRSTLGVQETQYF. Together with reference TRBV11-1 and TRBJ2-5, the CDR3 gives the full variable domain: EAEVAQSPRYKITEKSQAVAFWCDPISGHATLYWYRQILGQGPELLVQFQDESVVDDSQLPKDRFSAERLKGVDSTLKIQPAELGDSAMYLCASSPKRSTLGVQETQYFGPGTRLLVL.

This chain uses TRBV5-1 with TRBJ2-5; tentatively, D is TRBD2 (6 bases). Per the germline V gene, CDR1 is SGHRS and CDR2 is YFSETQ. V was trimmed by 4 bases and J by 5 bases, leaving 21 bases between them. CDR3 length: 16 residues. The CDR3 loop is CASSPGGVGGLETQYF. CDR3 nucleotides: TGCGCCAGCAGCCCCGGAGGCGTGGGAGGCTTGGAGACCCAGTACTTC.

This clonotype was detected ten times or more. The chain joins TRBV24-1 to TRBJ2-2; D perhaps matches TRBD2 (6 bases). V was shortened by 3 bases and J by 0 bases, with 13 bases between the two germline ends. This CDR3 spans 17 amino acids. Per germline, CDR1 KGHDR and CDR2 SFDVKD. CDR3 sequence (DNA): TGTGCCACCAGTGATAGACCGGGGAGGACGAACACCGGGGAGCTGTTTTTT. Translated, it gives CATSDRPGRTNTGELFF.

This CDR3 reads CSAVQLRDYGYTF. Written as DNA, the CDR3 is TGCAGTGCGGTGCAGCTCCGAGACTATGGCTACACCTTC. J is TRBJ1-2 and V is TRBV20-1; D gene unclear. Trimming stripped 6 bases from V and 3 bases from J, with 14 bases between. CDR1 and CDR2 from the germline V gene are DFQATT and SNEGSKA (reference sequence). This CDR3 contains 13 residues.

This sequence joins TRBV2 and TRBJ2-3; 9 positions agree with TRBD2. V gave up 0 bases and J gave up 3 bases; unmatched junction bases: 1. This CDR3 has 15 amino acids. Germline CDR1 and CDR2: SNHLY and FYNNEI. CDR3 coding DNA: TGTGCCAGCAGTGAAGCTAGCGGGAGAACAGATACGCAGTATTTT. As protein: CASSEASGRTDTQYF.